Below are 20 T cell receptor beta chains sequenced from a single sample in a study of lymphopenia after photon versus proton radiotherapy. Sequenced by immunoSEQ multiplex PCR; TCRdb stores in-frame clones only, minus some. Of tens of thousands of clones detected, 92% appear once; the ten largest clones hold approximately 14%. The material sequenced was peripheral blood, taken from a patient treated with photon-based radiotherapy. Source of these receptors: a man aged 55 to 70 with cholangiocarcinoma.

The chain recombines TRBV5-1 with TRBJ2-7, with 11 bases fitting TRBD1. The CDR3 extends over 16 amino acids. Losses at the gene ends were 3 bases for V and 4 bases for J; bases not matched to a gene: 9. Germline loops: CDR1 SGHRS, CDR2 YFSETQ. CDR3 residues: CASSSAGTGGTYEQYF. Written as DNA, the CDR3 is TGCGCCAGCAGCTCCGCCGGGACAGGGGGTACATACGAGCAGTACTTC. Looking up the rest from reference TRBV5-1 and TRBJ2-7 gives the full variable domain: KAGVTQTPRYLIKTRGQQVTLSCSPISGHRSVSWYQQTPGQGLQFLFEYFSETQRNKGNFPGRFSGRQFSNSRSEMNVSTLELGDSALYLCASSSAGTGGTYEQYFGPGTRLTVT.

CDR3 bases: TGTGCCAGCAGTTACTCGGGACAGGGGGAATCCTACGAGCAGTACTTC. Translating it yields CASSYSGQGESYEQYF. The chain has TRBV6-5 and TRBJ2-7, with 11 positions matching TRBD1. From germline, CDR1 is MNHEY and CDR2 SVGAGI. There are 16 residues in the CDR3. The ends lost 0 bases at V and 1 base at J; junction bases unmatched: 2.

The rearrangement links TRBV7-9 to TRBJ2-3, with unresolved D. Between the trimmed V and J ends, which lost 6 bases and 6 bases, there was a span of 4 bases. This CDR3 spans 10 amino acids. Per the germline V gene, CDR1 is SEHNR and CDR2 is FQNEAQ (reference sequence). This CDR3 is CASSVDTQYF. The CDR3 DNA is TGTGCCAGCAGTGTGGATACGCAGTATTTT.

The CDR3 here is CASIPGGTGNTIYF. CDR3 in DNA: TGTGCCAGTATTCCCGGGGGGACTGGAAACACCATATATTTT. The J gene is TRBJ1-3, the V gene TRBV19, with D maybe TRBD1 (5 bases). The CDR3 covers 14 residues. The V gene lost 7 bases and the J gene lost 2 bases, with 12 bases spanning the gap. The germline V gene encodes CDR1 LNHDA and CDR2 SQIVND (reference sequence).

The rearrangement joins TRBV25-1 to TRBJ1-2; 11 bases fit TRBD1. Looked up from germline, CDR1 is MGHDK and CDR2 is SYGVNS. V dropped 2 bases and J dropped 8; count of bases not matched to a gene: 7. There are 15 residues in the CDR3. The CDR3 DNA reads as TGTGCCAGCAGTGAACCCGGACAGGGGGCGGAAGGCTACACCTTC. Residues: CASSEPGQGAEGYTF.

The chain carries TRBV5-4 and TRBJ1-3; tentative D call: TRBD1 (5 bases). CDR3 size: 15 residues. CDR1 is SGHNT and CDR2 is YYREEE in the germline V gene (reference sequence). Trimming left V 4 bases short and J 0 bases short, with 11 bases between. The CDR3 region is CASSTGPSSGNTIYF. The CDR3 region has the DNA TGTGCCAGCAGCACGGGACCGAGCTCTGGAAACACCATATATTTT.

This chain uses TRBV6-1 with TRBJ1-5; 8 positions agree with TRBD1. The CDR3 is 14 residues long. J gave up 2 bases and V 6 bases, and 3 bases lay outside the gene matches. CDR1 and CDR2 from the germline V gene are MNHNS and SASEGT. Written as DNA, the CDR3 is TGTGCCAGCAGCGCGACAGGGGGCAATCAGCCCCAGCATTTT. Translating it yields CASSATGGNQPQHF.

A few counts support this clone. This rearrangement joins TRBV19 to TRBJ2-1, with D perhaps being TRBD1 or TRBD2 (5 bases each). With 4 bases removed from V and 8 bases from J, the gap between germline ends came to 18 bases. This CDR3 comprises 15 residues. Germline V lookup: CDR1 LNHDA, CDR2 SQIVND (reference sequence). The CDR3 reads CASSTESRGWDEQFF. The DNA of the CDR3 is TGTGCCAGTAGTACCGAGTCGAGGGGTTGGGATGAGCAGTTCTTC.

V and J are TRBV9 and TRBJ2-7; D might be TRBD1 (6 bases). The CDR3 length is 15 residues. Germline values: CDR1 SGDLS, CDR2 YYNGEE. V was trimmed by 3 bases and J by 2 bases, leaving 15 bases between them. The chain's CDR3 is CASSGSQGPTYEQYF. The CDR3 DNA is TGTGCCAGCAGCGGATCACAGGGCCCCACCTACGAGCAGTACTTC.

The chain employs TRBV6-5 and TRBJ1-6; a possible D gene is TRBD1 (5 bases). This CDR3 contains 15 residues. Germline CDR1 and CDR2: MNHEY and SVGAGI. V was cut by 7 bases and J by 7 bases, with 17 bases left in between. CDR3 amino acids: CASNIQENENSPLHF. The DNA of the CDR3 is TGTGCCAGCAACATACAGGAAAATGAGAATTCACCCCTCCACTTT.

This chain connects TRBV7-9 to TRBJ2-3; D may be TRBD1 or TRBD2 (6 bases each). CDR3 length equals 16 residues. Trimming shortened V by 6 bases and J by 0 bases, and 16 bases separated the two germline ends. From germline, CDR1 is SEHNR and CDR2 FQNEAQ (reference sequence). The CDR3 sequence is CASRWGADKSTDTQYF. The CDR3 bases are TGTGCCAGCAGGTGGGGGGCGGACAAGAGCACAGATACGCAGTATTTT.

V and J are TRBV14 and TRBJ1-3, with 7 bases aligning to TRBD1. V shed 4 bases and J 0 bases; nucleotides not matched to a gene: 3. Germline values: CDR1 SGHDN, CDR2 FVKESK. This CDR3 spans 15 amino acids. In DNA, the CDR3 is TGTGCCAGCAGCCCCCGGACAGGCTCTGGAAACACCATATATTTT. It encodes CASSPRTGSGNTIYF.

The V and J genes are TRBV11-3 and TRBJ2-7; D might be TRBD2 (5 bases). CDR3 length: 13 amino acids. Trimming took off 0 bases at V and 4 bases at J, with 7 bases between the two ends. From germline, CDR1 is SGHNT and CDR2 YENEEA. The chain's CDR3 is CASSLEDSYEQYF. DNA for the CDR3: TGTGCCAGCAGCTTAGAGGACTCTTACGAGCAGTACTTC.

The CDR3 reads CASSDFNEKLFF. The CDR3 DNA reads as TGTGCCAGCAGTGATTTCAATGAAAAACTGTTTTTT. The chain recombines TRBV6-1 with TRBJ1-4; the D is unclear. This CDR3 has 12 amino acids. V dropped 3 bases and J dropped 5 bases, with 4 bases sitting between them. The germline V gene has CDR1 MNHNS and CDR2 SASEGT.

CDR3 sequence: CASSLLGGAADTQYF. CDR3 nucleotide sequence: TGTGCCAGCAGCTTACTAGGGGGCGCGGCAGATACGCAGTATTTT. The chain has TRBV11-2 and TRBJ2-3, with 7 bases lining up with TRBD1. CDR3 length: 15 amino acids. Per the germline V gene, CDR1 is SGHAT and CDR2 is FQNNGV. With 2 bases clipped from V and 4 bases from J, the junction kept 6 bases outside the gene matches.

The V and J genes are TRBV29-1 and TRBJ1-2, with D maybe TRBD1 (5 bases). The CDR3 runs to 13 residues. Deletions cut 5 bases from V and 5 bases from J, with 15 bases between. CDR1 is SQVTM and CDR2 is ANQGSEA in the germline V gene. This CDR3 is CSVWDGQWYGYTF. The CDR3 DNA sequence: TGCAGCGTTTGGGACGGGCAATGGTATGGCTACACCTTC. Supplemented by reference TRBV29-1 and TRBJ1-2, the full variable domain reads SAVISQKPSRDICQRGTSLTIQCQVDSQVTMMFWYRQQPGQSLTLIATANQGSEATYESGFVIDKFPISRPNLTFSTLTVSNMSPEDSSIYLCSVWDGQWYGYTFGSGTRLTVV.

The chain carries TRBV10-1 and TRBJ1-2; D is perhaps TRBD1 (5 bases). Trimming stripped 0 bases from V and 8 bases from J, with 13 bases between. The CDR3 is 14 amino acids. CDR1 WNHNN and CDR2 SYGVQD come from the germline V gene (reference sequence). The CDR3 is CASSESNQGFGYTF. DNA for the CDR3: TGCGCCAGCAGTGAGTCGAATCAGGGTTTCGGCTACACCTTC.

This chain links TRBV7-8 with TRBJ1-2; D might be TRBD1 (6 bases). V gave up 2 bases and J gave up 6 bases, with 10 bases separating them. The CDR3 has 13 residues. In germline, CDR1 is SGHVS, CDR2 FQNEAQ. The CDR3 here is CASSLLQGNGYTF. CDR3 sequence (DNA): TGTGCCAGCAGCTTACTACAGGGTAATGGCTACACCTTC. Drawing the rest from reference TRBV7-8 and TRBJ1-2, the complete variable domain is GAGVSQSPRYKVAKRGQDVALRCDPISGHVSLFWYQQALGQGPEFLTYFQNEAQLDKSGLPSDRFFAERPEGSVSTLKIQRTQQEDSAVYLCASSLLQGNGYTFGSGTRLTVV.

This clone was counted once. This chain connects TRBV15 to TRBJ1-4, with D possibly being TRBD1 (5 bases). Germline CDR1 LNHNV, CDR2 YYDKDF (reference sequence). The CDR3 consists of 15 residues. The V end lost 0 bases, the J end lost 7 bases, and 12 bases lay between the germline ends. The CDR3 coding sequence is TGTGCCACCAGCAGAGACCCGACAGTTGGTGAAAAACTGTTTTTT. Encoded protein: CATSRDPTVGEKLFF.

The CDR3 here is CAGHLSYEQYF. The DNA for the CDR3 is TGTGCCGGGCATCTCTCCTACGAGCAGTACTTC. The chain employs TRBV21-1 and TRBJ2-7; the table's D gene call, TRBD1, was not cross checked with the DNA. TRBV21-1 is flagged as a pseudogene. The CDR3 is 11 residues long.